This T cell receptor (beta chain) was captured in a study of preoperative IRX-2 immunotherapy in early breast cancer. The data were produced by immunoSEQ multiplex PCR, yet TCRdb's version contains in-frame clones alone and is incomplete. The table lists 30,000 or so clones, about four fifths of them singletons. V shed 10 bases, J shed 6 bases, and the junction held 15 bases outside the gene matches. The CDR3 totals 14 residues. CDR1 and CDR2 from the germline V gene are ENHRY and SYGVKD. The treatment: preoperative locoregional IRX-2 cytokine immunotherapy. The sequence derives from a human donor with breast cancer. V gene TRBV10-3 combines with J gene TRBJ2-7, with 7 bases identical to TRBD2. Here the sequenced sample was lymph node tissue, taken from a patient treated with IRX-2 immunotherapy. The CDR3 reads CASLVASGASEQYF. The CDR3 DNA sequence: TGTGCCAGCCTGGTCGCTAGCGGTGCCTCCGAGCAGTACTTC.